These T cell receptor beta chains were read from a single sample in a study of shared clonotypes between healthy human individuals. Profiling relied on immunoSEQ multiplex PCR, and the TCRdb table lists in-frame clones only, not all of them. The table shows some 630,000 clones, with 90% to 97% occurring only once. Material: naive CD8+ T cells sorted from blood. Source of these receptors: a woman aged 30 to 39 in good health. Both conserved end residues are part of each CDR3. Fields, in order: CDR3 protein, CDR3 DNA, V gene, D gene, J gene. A D gene is named only where the DNA matches it firmly.

cdr3_aa: CASSEWPGTGELFF
cdr3_nt: TGTGCCAGCAGTGAATGGCCGGGGACCGGGGAGCTGTTTTTT
v_call: TRBV25-1
d_call: NA
j_call: TRBJ2-2

cdr3_aa: CASSQERGWGTEAFF
cdr3_nt: TGCGCCAGCAGCCAAGAAAGGGGCTGGGGGACTGAAGCTTTCTTT
v_call: TRBV4-1
d_call: NA
j_call: TRBJ1-1

cdr3_aa: CASSTSGDTIETQYF
cdr3_nt: TGCGCCAGCAGTACTAGCGGGGATACCATAGAGACCCAGTACTTC
v_call: TRBV10-1
d_call: TRBD2
j_call: TRBJ2-5

cdr3_aa: CASTITGGGEQFF
cdr3_nt: TGTGCCAGCACTATAACCGGGGGGGGTGAGCAGTTCTTC
v_call: TRBV28
d_call: TRBD2
j_call: TRBJ2-1

cdr3_aa: CASSELNYGYTF
cdr3_nt: TGTGCCAGCAGTGAACTTAACTATGGCTACACCTTC
v_call: TRBV25-1
d_call: NA
j_call: TRBJ1-2

cdr3_aa: CSSVGPEQFF
cdr3_nt: TGCAGTTCCGTCGGTCCTGAGCAGTTCTTC
v_call: TRBV20-1
d_call: NA
j_call: TRBJ2-1

cdr3_aa: CASSPGLGGYPIGQYF
cdr3_nt: TGTGCCAGCAGTCCTGGGCTAGGGGGCTACCCTATCGGGCAGTATTTT
v_call: TRBV27
d_call: TRBD1
j_call: TRBJ2-3

cdr3_aa: CASSSNYGTVYEQYF
cdr3_nt: TGTGCCAGCAGTTCGAATTATGGGACAGTGTACGAGCAGTACTTC
v_call: TRBV27
d_call: TRBD1
j_call: TRBJ2-7

cdr3_aa: CSVVGGQLNTEAFF
cdr3_nt: TGCAGCGTTGTGGGAGGACAGCTGAACACTGAAGCTTTCTTT
v_call: TRBV29-1
d_call: NA
j_call: TRBJ1-1

cdr3_aa: CASSWDGASGRNEQFF
cdr3_nt: TGTGCCAGCAGCTGGGACGGGGCTAGCGGGAGGAATGAGCAGTTCTTC
v_call: TRBV5-4
d_call: TRBD2
j_call: TRBJ2-1

cdr3_aa: CASSIGTGSEQYF
cdr3_nt: TGTGCCAGCAGCATAGGGACAGGGTCCGAGCAGTACTTC
v_call: TRBV7-8
d_call: TRBD1
j_call: TRBJ2-7

cdr3_aa: CASSVEGNKYNEQFF
cdr3_nt: TGTGCCAGCAGCGTAGAGGGAAATAAGTACAATGAGCAGTTCTTC
v_call: TRBV9
d_call: NA
j_call: TRBJ2-1

cdr3_aa: CASSGWRQGVYEQYF
cdr3_nt: TGTGCCAGCAGCGGATGGAGACAGGGGGTCTACGAGCAGTACTTC
v_call: TRBV7-9
d_call: TRBD1
j_call: TRBJ2-7

cdr3_aa: CASSGLLAGEADTQYF
cdr3_nt: TGTGCCAGCAGTGGACTGCTAGCGGGAGAGGCAGATACGCAGTATTTT
v_call: TRBV6-1
d_call: TRBD2
j_call: TRBJ2-3

cdr3_aa: CASSPTGGNPLSYTF
cdr3_nt: TGTGCCAGCAGCCCTACAGGGGGCAACCCCTTAAGCTACACCTTC
v_call: TRBV6-5
d_call: TRBD1
j_call: TRBJ1-2

cdr3_aa: CASSTTSLAGAWTDTQYF
cdr3_nt: TGTGCCAGCAGCACGACTTCACTAGCGGGAGCTTGGACAGATACGCAGTATTTT
v_call: TRBV5-8
d_call: TRBD2
j_call: TRBJ2-3

cdr3_aa: CASSTDLEGEKLFF
cdr3_nt: TGTGCCAGTAGTACCGACCTCGAGGGGGAAAAACTGTTTTTT
v_call: TRBV19
d_call: NA
j_call: TRBJ1-4

cdr3_aa: CASSYRGYTEAFF
cdr3_nt: TGTGCCAGTAGCTACAGGGGCTACACTGAAGCTTTCTTT
v_call: TRBV19
d_call: TRBD1
j_call: TRBJ1-1

cdr3_aa: CSSRSYNEQFF
cdr3_nt: TGCAGCTCCAGATCCTACAATGAGCAGTTCTTC
v_call: TRBV29-1
d_call: NA
j_call: TRBJ2-1

cdr3_aa: CASSEGGAGGQPQHF
cdr3_nt: TGTGCCAGCAGTGAAGGTGGCGCAGGGGGCCAGCCCCAGCATTTT
v_call: TRBV2
d_call: TRBD1
j_call: TRBJ1-5

cdr3_aa: CASSLGGSTGELFF
cdr3_nt: TGTGCCAGCAGCTTAGGCGGCAGCACCGGGGAGCTGTTTTTT
v_call: TRBV7-2
d_call: NA
j_call: TRBJ2-2